A single sample gave rise to the 17 T cell receptor beta chains below, sequenced in a study of blood T cell repertoires in COVID-19. This table comes from immunoSEQ multiplex PCR, and its TCRdb copy is limited to in-frame clones, with some not included. The sample lists hundreds of thousands of clones, approximately 88% seen once, with about 1% in the top ten. The sequencing sample was made of PBMCs or T cells enriched from blood (not recorded which). These receptors all stem from a woman in her 30s who had recovered from COVID-19.

The chain links TRBV11-2 to TRBJ1-1; 9 bases line up with TRBD1. This CDR3 region has 18 residues. From germline, CDR1 is SGHAT and CDR2 FQNNGV. Losses at the gene ends were 3 bases for V and 3 bases for J; bases not matched to a gene: 14. This CDR3 is CASSFATGGRLGDTEAFF. CDR3 DNA sequence: TGTGCCAGCAGCTTCGCGACAGGGGGAAGGTTAGGGGACACTGAAGCTTTCTTT.

The V and J genes are TRBV2 and TRBJ2-2; 7 nucleotides align to TRBD1. After removal of 7 bases from V and 0 bases from J, the junction contained 11 bases not matched to a gene. CDR3 length: 17 amino acids. CDR1 SNHLY and CDR2 FYNNEI come from the germline V gene. The DNA for the CDR3 is TGTGCCAGCACCCAGGAACCAGGGACAGCGAACACCGGGGAGCTGTTTTTT. This sequence encodes CASTQEPGTANTGELFF.

The CDR3 reads CASSLSTGRVYEQYF. The CDR3 DNA is TGTGCCAGCAGCTTGTCGACAGGGAGAGTATACGAGCAGTACTTC. The chain carries TRBV5-6 and TRBJ2-7; 7 bases agree with TRBD1. The CDR3 totals 15 residues. The germline CDR1 and CDR2 sequences are SGHDT and YYEEEE. The V and J ends lost 1 base and 4 bases, in that order; junction bases with no gene match: 8. Full variable domain (outside the CDR3, taken from reference TRBV5-6 and TRBJ2-7): DAGVTQSPTHLIKTRGQQVTLRCSPKSGHDTVSWYQQALGQGPQFIFQYYEEEERQRGNFPDRFSGHQFPNYSSELNVNALLLGDSALYLCASSLSTGRVYEQYFGPGTRLTVT.

The CDR3 coding sequence is TGTGCCAGCAGTTACTTAGGGACAGGGTCGACCCAGCATTTT. Translated: CASSYLGTGSTQHF. V gene TRBV6-5 combines with J gene TRBJ1-5; 9 bases agree with TRBD1. The CDR3 spans 14 residues. Germline CDR1 reads MNHEY; CDR2 reads SVGAGI. The V gene end was trimmed by 1 base and the J gene end by 11 bases; junction bases not matched to a gene: 6.

The chain recombines TRBV27 with TRBJ2-7; 7 bases agree with TRBD1. This CDR3 has 14 amino acids. The ends lost 2 bases at V and 5 bases at J; junction bases unmatched: 6. The germline CDR1 and CDR2 sequences are MNHEY and SMNVEV (reference sequence). CDR3 loop: CASSLRQGSDEQYF. The CDR3 DNA reads TGTGCCAGCAGTTTAAGACAGGGAAGCGACGAGCAGTACTTC.

The chain has TRBV7-8 and TRBJ2-7, with 7 bases fitting TRBD1. Germline V gives CDR1 SGHVS, CDR2 FQNEAQ. Trimming removed 2 bases from V and 3 bases from J; junction bases left unmatched: 4. The CDR3 is 14 amino acids. Here the CDR3 DNA reads TGTGCCAGCAGCTTACCTCGGACAGGCTACGAGCAGTACTTC. It codes for CASSLPRTGYEQYF.

J is TRBJ2-3 and V is TRBV6-5; 9 nucleotides align to TRBD2. The CDR3 has 13 amino acids. J lost 9 bases, V lost 3 bases, and 4 bases had no gene match. Germline CDR1 MNHEY, CDR2 SVGAGI. The CDR3 reads CASSYGTSSTQYF. CDR3 nucleotide sequence: TGTGCCAGCAGTTATGGGACTAGCAGCACGCAGTATTTT.

The rearrangement joins TRBV3-1 (or the pseudogene TRBV3-2) to TRBJ1-4; D remains unclear. Germline lookup yields CDR1 LGHDT and CDR2 YNNKEL (reference sequence). V lost 2 bases to trimming and J lost 0 bases, with 10 bases between them. The CDR3 loop spans 16 amino acids. Here the CDR3 reads CASSQIDTPTNEKLFF. CDR3 nucleotide sequence: TGTGCCAGCAGCCAAATAGACACCCCAACTAATGAAAAACTGTTTTTT.

A note on this clone: Other nucleotide sequences from this sample produce the same CDR3. This chain joins TRBV5-1 and TRBJ2-7, with TRBD2 matching 10 bases. The CDR3 totals 14 residues. CDR1 and CDR2 (germline): SGHRS, YFSETQ. J lost 4 bases, V lost 0 bases, and 1 base had no gene match. The CDR3 DNA sequence: TGCGCCAGCAGCTTGGGTAGCGGGGGGTACGAGCAGTACTTC. This gives the protein CASSLGSGGYEQYF.

V gene TRBV7-9 combines with J gene TRBJ1-1, with D possibly matching TRBD1 (5 bases). This CDR3 comprises 13 residues. V gave up 3 bases and J gave up 0 bases, with 5 bases separating them. Germline V gene lookup returns CDR1 SEHNR and CDR2 FQNEAQ (reference sequence). Here the CDR3 reads CASSLTVNTEAFF. The CDR3 coding sequence is TGTGCCAGCAGCTTGACAGTGAACACTGAAGCTTTCTTT.

This sequence joins TRBV9 and TRBJ1-2; D might be TRBD1 (6 bases). The V and J ends lost 4 bases and 5 bases respectively, with 18 bases between them. Germline assignment: CDR1 SGDLS and CDR2 YYNGEE. This CDR3 is built from 15 residues. CDR3 sequence: CASSPESLGAYGYTF. CDR3 bases: TGTGCCAGCAGCCCAGAGTCCCTGGGGGCTTATGGCTACACCTTC.

The V gene is TRBV19, the J gene TRBJ2-5; 8 bases map to TRBD1. Per germline, CDR1 LNHDA and CDR2 SQIVND (reference sequence). V was clipped by 3 bases and J by 3 bases; unmatched bases: 24. CDR3 size: 21 residues. As DNA, the CDR3 is TGTGCCAGTAGTATCCGACTCCCGACAGGGGTCTCAAGTCGGTTGGAAGAGACCCAGTACTTC. Amino acid sequence: CASSIRLPTGVSSRLEETQYF.

Here the CDR3 DNA reads TGTGCCAGCAGCCCAGACGTCGGGGGGGGCACTGAAGCTTTCTTT. This encodes CASSPDVGGGTEAFF. The chain combines TRBV7-2 with TRBJ1-1, with D tentatively TRBD1 (5 bases). Germline CDR1 reads SGHTA; CDR2 reads FQGNSA. Deletions cut 5 bases from V and 4 bases from J, with 17 bases between. The CDR3 runs 15 residues.

This clone was found once. V usage is TRBV11-2 and J usage is TRBJ2-7; possibly TRBD2 for D (7 bases). Germline CDR1 is SGHAT and CDR2 is FQNNGV. This CDR3 contains 16 residues. The V gene lost 3 bases and the J gene lost 6 bases, with 21 bases spanning the gap. The DNA of the CDR3 is TGTGCCAGCAGCTTGGGTATCCGGGGGGCCGGCGGCGAGCAGTACTTC. This translates into CASSLGIRGAGGEQYF.

This chain links TRBV3-1 (or the pseudogene TRBV3-2) with TRBJ2-1; the D is unclear. In germline, CDR1 is LGHDT, CDR2 YNNKEL (reference sequence). The CDR3 covers 15 residues. The V end lost 1 base, the J end lost 1 base, and 8 bases lay between the germline ends. In DNA form, the CDR3 reads TGTGCCAGCAGCCAAGGGTCGGGTTCCTACAATGAGCAGTTCTTC. It translates to CASSQGSGSYNEQFF.

This rearrangement joins TRBV4-1 to TRBJ2-5; TRBD2 matches at 10 bases. Germline CDR1 reads MGHRA; CDR2 reads YSYEKL. The CDR3 is made up of 14 amino acids. The V and J ends lost 4 bases and 2 bases, in that order; junction bases with no gene match: 1. The CDR3 sequence is CASSRGLAQETQYF. The CDR3, as DNA: TGCGCCAGCAGCCGGGGACTAGCGCAAGAGACCCAGTACTTC.

The chain is built from TRBV6-2 or TRBV6-3 and TRBJ1-2; 10 bases are a match to TRBD1. V lost 5 bases to trimming and J lost 8 bases; unmatched junction nucleotides: 8. This CDR3 contains 14 residues. Germline V CDR1 and CDR2: MNHEY, SVGEGT. CDR3 nucleotides: TGTGCCAGCAGTAGGGACAGGGGTTTCGGCGGCTACACCTTC. Protein product: CASSRDRGFGGYTF.